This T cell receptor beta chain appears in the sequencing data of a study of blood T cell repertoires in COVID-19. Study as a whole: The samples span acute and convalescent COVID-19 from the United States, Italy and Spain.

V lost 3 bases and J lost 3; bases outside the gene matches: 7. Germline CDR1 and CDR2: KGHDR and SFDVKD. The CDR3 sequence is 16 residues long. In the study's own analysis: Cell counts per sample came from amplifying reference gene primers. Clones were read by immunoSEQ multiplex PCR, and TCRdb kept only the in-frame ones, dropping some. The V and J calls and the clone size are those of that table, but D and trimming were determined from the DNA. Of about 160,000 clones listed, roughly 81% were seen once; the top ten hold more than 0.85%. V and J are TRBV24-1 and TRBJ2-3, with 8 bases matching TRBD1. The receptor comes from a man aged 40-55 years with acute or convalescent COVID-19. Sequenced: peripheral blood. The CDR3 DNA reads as TGTGCCACCAGTGATCTTAGCCGGACAGGGACAGATACGCAGTATTTT. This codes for CATSDLSRTGTDTQYF.